This entry concerns a single T cell receptor beta chain. No count is recorded, yet this clonotype rates as large (0.1 to 1%) from its frequency. Its antigen specificity is not known. The entry originates in a study of GPR56 and killer-like receptors on CD4 memory cells (dated by TCRdb to about 2019). Concerning the study at large: According to the study's proposal, human CD4+ memory T-cell differentiation and cytokine production potential are marked by the progressive acquisition of KLRB1, KLRG1, GPR56 and then KLRF1. The study described its healthy blood donors as age-matched to the liver disease patients, who had a median age of 68 years.

The paper's findings and limits, for the study overall: Overlap of TCR repertoires was especially pronounced between late populations 4 and 5, and partly extended to population 3. Clones dominating late populations 4 and 5 were also found in early populations 1 and 2, which the authors took as evidence for linear differentiation. Rather than covering full repertoires, the diversity and similarity analyses were limited to the 100 most expanded clones in each population. Clonal frequency was low in the marker-negative population and rose progressively along the proposed pathway, while TCRbeta diversity fell correspondingly.

The reads were generated on an Illumina HiSeq 2500. The recombined TCRbeta locus was amplified by a previously published PCR protocol to build sequencing libraries. As for the authors' bioinformatics: Reads whose average quality score was below 30 were removed, and the reads that remained were processed with IMSEQ. Vbeta gene, Jbeta gene and CDR3 amino acid sequence were used to define clonotypes. To quantify how much the repertoires of different populations overlapped, the Morisita-Horn index was computed on the top 100 expanded clones. Renyi diversity profiles calculated on the top 100 expanded clones were used to evaluate clonal diversity. The reads were reprocessed in TCRdb, with one entry per CDR3 protein sequence and no accompanying DNA. TCRdb's processing, not the authors', yielded these V and J calls. The sample table includes under 3,500 distinct CDR3 sequences. The ten top clones hold less than 5.5% of the sample.

Five KLR/GPR56-defined CD4+ populations were enriched by fluorescence-activated cell sorting before TCRbeta sequencing. To test whether memory differentiation follows a linear pathway, the researchers sequenced TCRbeta repertoires from five CD4+ T-cell subsets, each defined by expression of KLRB1, KLRG1, GPR56 and KLRF1. TCR-sequenced cells came from peripheral blood of healthy control individuals, reported as five donors in the TCRbeta analysis figure. The researchers collected heparinized peripheral blood and processed every sample within one hour of retrieval. Blood was diluted 1:2 in PBS, and peripheral blood mononuclear cells were then isolated from the diluted blood at room temperature by Biocoll density gradient centrifugation. CD4+ T cells were enriched from freshly isolated PBMCs by magnetic sorting with anti-CD4 MicroBeads before flow sorting. A BD FACSAria II was used to sort CD4+ T cells, enriched from the PBMCs of healthy donors, according to marker expression. For surface staining, the researchers used Miltenyi Biotec antibodies: anti-KLRB1 clone 191B8, anti-KLRF1 clone 4A4.D10 and anti-KLRG1 clone REA261.

From cysteine to phenylalanine, the CDR3 is 14 amino acids long. DNA is not recorded here. The germline V gene specifies MNHNS as CDR1 and SASEGT as CDR2. The receptor's source is a human donor in good health. The sequenced material came from memory CD4+ T cells from blood. The V and J genes are TRBV6-1 and TRBJ2-3; without DNA, the TCRdb call of TRBD2 cannot be checked. The CDR3 has the sequence CASTKAGSADTQYF.